The source of this T cell receptor beta chain is a study of T cells in Graves' hyperthyroidism and ophthalmopathy (dated by TCRdb to between 2018 and 2020). Regarding the study in general: Peripheral blood samples were taken at initial diagnosis, before any treatment was given. The paper describes TCR Vbeta CDR3 sequencing of about 140 peripheral blood samples, made up of some 42 ophthalmopathy patients, around 78 hyperthyroidism patients and around 17 progressor patients. After blood sampling, hyperthyroidism patients were treated with methimazole at a starting dose of 30 mg daily, and ophthalmopathy patients were treated with high-dose intravenous methylprednisolone. To identify TCR V-J signatures that set the groups apart, the researchers used a discovery cohort of 90 to 100 patients, made up of 40 to 45 with Graves' ophthalmopathy and some 58 with stable Graves' hyperthyroidism. The approximately 100 discovery patients were randomly divided into training and test sets at a 7:3 ratio. In several Graves' hyperthyroidism patients, the study also compared T-cell repertoires from thyroid tissue with T-cell repertoires from blood. Whether ophthalmopathy could be predicted prospectively was tested in an independent validation cohort made up of fewer than 20 hyperthyroidism patients plus 17 patients who later progressed to ophthalmopathy. Points the paper makes about the study in general: Blood samples also contained most of the expanded thyroid clonotypes (frequency above 0.001), which suggests that blood repertoires may reflect thyroid immune responses. In cross-validation, a model built on a 13 V-J signature told ophthalmopathy apart from stable hyperthyroidism with roughly 87% sensitivity and 81% to 82% specificity, and in testing the same model reached 80%/75%. During validation, the model predicted progression to ophthalmopathy a median of about 6.5 months ahead of onset, with around 71% sensitivity and 72% to 80% specificity. Sample size was not statistically predetermined, and blinding of investigators to group allocation was not performed.

The junction carries 8 bases between V and J, which are trimmed by 0 bases and 3 bases respectively. The cysteine opens and the phenylalanine closes a CDR3 of 14 amino acids. CDR3 DNA is the only sequence kept; it has 42 bases, read in frame from the first base. As encoded in the germline V gene, CDR1 is LGHNA while CDR2 is YNFKEQ. Only a few counts were recorded for this clonotype. It lacks a known antigen. It has no much larger one-base neighbor in the sample; base qualities were not kept. Amplification of TCR beta CDR3 regions was carried out from RNA transcripts. The TCR CDR3 was subjected to a first round of RT-PCR using the HTBI primer set and the Qiagen OneStep RT-PCR kit. The libraries were constructed in a second round of multiplex PCR and then size-selected and purified. The libraries were sequenced on an Illumina HiSeq2000 using paired-end 100 bp reads. Under the source paper's analysis protocol: SOAPnuke was used to process the raw data, with reads discarded if the reads contained adapters or uncalled bases, had a mean Phred below 15, or lacked an exact constant-primer or identifier match. High-quality paired reads were merged with COPE v1.2.5, and unique nucleotide sequences were defined as clonotypes. MiTCR v1.1 was used to align the clonotypes against IMGT TRBV, TRBD and TRBJ reference segments. The analysis was restricted to V-J combinations with a frequency above 0.0001, which together covered roughly 99% of the repertoires. The TCS score was defined as the ratio of F50 (clonal expansion) to E x V (chaos), calculated using BLOSUM62-based TCRdist between CDR3 peptides within each V-J. Welch's t-statistics and random forest reduced around 510 V-J features to 13, which were used in a naive Bayes classifier (R e1071). TCRdb redid the processing of the public reads, applying fastp at Q25 and MiXCR, and retained in-frame beta chains. Records with the same CDR3 protein are collapsed into one entry carrying the most frequent genes and DNA. These V and J calls derive from TCRdb rather than the authors' analysis. The sample records 300,000 or so distinct CDR3 sequences, over 20% of which are singletons. The ten largest make up over 45% of the sample.

A patient counted as having stable Graves' hyperthyroidism if no progression to ophthalmopathy occurred over 18 months of follow-up. Hyperthyroidism patients were newly diagnosed, had a disease duration of under 2 months, and were aged 18 to 65 years. Patients with uncontrolled infections, other autoimmune diseases, pregnancy or lactation were excluded. Diagnoses were established on the basis of clinical symptoms, serum thyroxine and TRAb, thyroid ultrasound, and orbital computed tomography. PBMCs were separated from under 11 ml of fresh peripheral blood using Ficoll-Paque density gradient centrifugation. Trizol reagent was used to extract total RNA, and RNA quality was then checked on an Agilent 2100 Bioanalyzer.

This receptor was identified in a woman in her fifties or sixties with Graves' hyperthyroidism. The V gene is TRBV4-2 and the J gene is TRBJ1-2; possibly the D gene is TRBD1, per 5 matching bases. The source material was blood. This receptor carries the CDR3 CASSQETADYGYTF. In nucleotides, the sequence is TGTGCCAGCAGCCAAGAGACAGCGGACTATGGCTACACCTTC.